This entry lists 25 T cell receptor beta chains sequenced from one sample in a study of T cells in Graves' hyperthyroidism and ophthalmopathy (dated by TCRdb to the late 2010s). Library preparation employed multiplex PCR. TCRdb lists the instrument as Illumina HiSeq 2000. The TCR beta CDR3 regions were amplified from RNA transcripts. The first round of RT-PCR for the TCR CDR3 was performed with the HTBI primer set and the Qiagen OneStep RT-PCR kit. TCRdb reanalyzed the raw reads on its own, using fastp at Q25 for trimming and MiXCR for clone calling, and kept in-frame beta chains. Under each unique CDR3 protein, matching rows form one entry showing the most common genes and DNA. This sample is represented by over 450,000 distinct CDR3 sequences; 17% of them were singletons. Clones ranked in the top ten supply about 16% of the sample. Sequencing used blood. The receptors come from a woman aged 18-29 years with Graves' ophthalmopathy.

With regard to this clonotype: A read error may account for a junction end that differs from germline. The V call is TRBV12-3 or TRBV12-4, the J call TRBJ2-2; TRBD2 agrees at 11 bases. This CDR3 contains 15 residues. The CDR3, as DNA: TGTGCCAGCACCTTAGCGGGGGGGACCACCAGGGAGCTGTTTTTT. Its translation: CASTLAGGTTRELFF.

The table lists this clonotype with many counts. The rearrangement links TRBV20-1 to TRBJ2-5, with TRBD2 matching 13 bases. The CDR3 has 18 amino acids. J gave up 5 bases and V 1 base, and 13 bases lay outside the gene matches. CDR1 is DFQATT, CDR2 SNEGSKA, per germline (reference sequence). Here the CDR3 reads CSARGLAGGRNSGETQYF. The CDR3 DNA reads TGCAGTGCTAGAGGACTAGCGGGGGGACGGAACTCGGGGGAGACCCAGTACTTC.

A single count supports this clonotype. V gene TRBV7-2 combines with J gene TRBJ1-2, with D unclear. Trimming cost V 8 bases and J 0 bases, with 13 bases left between them. The CDR3 covers 14 residues. Germline CDR1 is SGHTA and CDR2 is FQGNSA. For the CDR3, the DNA is TGTGCCAGCGTACCCGATCCATCTAACTATGGCTACACCTTC. Its translation: CASVPDPSNYGYTF.

This clonotype was observed at least ten times. The genes are TRBV30 and TRBJ2-3, with D possibly being TRBD1 or TRBD2 (5 bases each). The germline gives CDR1 GTSNPN, CDR2 SVGIG (reference sequence). Trimming stripped 1 base from V and 4 bases from J, with 9 bases between. This CDR3 region has 13 residues. This CDR3 reads CAWSGVGADTQYF. As DNA, the CDR3 is TGTGCCTGGAGTGGGGTGGGGGCAGATACGCAGTATTTT. The complete variable domain, with remaining parts taken from reference TRBV30 and TRBJ2-3, reads SQTIHQWPATLVQPVGSPLSLECTVEGTSNPNLYWYRQAAGRGLQLLFYSVGIGQISSEVPQNLSASRPQDRQFILSSKKLLLSDSGFYLCAWSGVGADTQYFGPGTRLTVL.

This clonotype has a count of ten or more. The V gene is TRBV7-8, the J gene TRBJ2-1, with a weak D call TRBD1 (6 bases). Germline V lookup: CDR1 SGHVS, CDR2 FQNEAQ. V was shortened by 5 bases and J by 10 bases, with 18 bases between the two germline ends. CDR3 length equals 14 residues. The chain's CDR3 is CASSIPTPGQEQFF. Here the CDR3 DNA reads TGTGCCAGCAGCATCCCCACCCCCGGACAGGAGCAGTTCTTC.

This clonotype was recorded at least ten times. The chain employs TRBV15 and TRBJ2-7, with D perhaps matching TRBD1 or TRBD2 (5 bases each). Germline CDR1 LNHNV, CDR2 YYDKDF (reference sequence). The CDR3 extends over 12 amino acids. Trimming took 0 bases from V and 6 from J, leaving 6 bases between them. CDR3 bases: TGTGCCACCAGCAGAGATGGGGGCGAGCAGTACTTC. Translating gives CATSRDGGEQYF.

The chain joins TRBV9 to TRBJ1-6; D unresolved. The ends were cut back, 4 bases at V and 15 bases at J, with 17 bases in the middle. CDR1 is SGDLS, CDR2 YYNGEE, per germline. CDR3 length: 13 amino acids. CDR3 region: CASSLPWAAGLHF. The CDR3 DNA sequence: TGTGCCAGCAGCCTACCGTGGGCCGCGGGCCTCCACTTT.

The chain employs TRBV27 and TRBJ1-2; perhaps TRBD1 as D (6 bases). V was shortened by 2 bases and J by 6 bases, with 19 bases between the two germline ends. Looked up from germline, CDR1 is MNHEY and CDR2 is SMNVEV (reference sequence). The CDR3 is made up of 16 amino acids. CDR3 nucleotide sequence: TGTGCCAGCAGTTTAAACCTACAGGGCCTCCCAAATGGCTACACCTTC. Protein sequence: CASSLNLQGLPNGYTF.

This clonotype was observed a handful of times. The CDR3 bases are TGTGCCTGGAGTGTACCAGAGAGTGGTCTTTCATATGGCTACACCTTC. This translates into CAWSVPESGLSYGYTF. The rearrangement uses TRBV30 and TRBJ1-2; D remains ambiguous. The germline CDR1 and CDR2 sequences are GTSNPN and SVGIG (reference sequence). There are 16 residues in the CDR3. The V end was cut by 0 bases, the J end by 5 bases, with 19 bases between.

At least ten counts were recorded for this clonotype. The J gene is TRBJ1-1, the V gene TRBV6-1; D is ambiguous. Germline CDR1 and CDR2: MNHNS and SASEGT. The CDR3 spans 13 residues. Between the trimmed V and J ends, which lost 3 bases and 3 bases, there was a span of 8 bases. The CDR3 sequence: CASSDALYTEAFF. CDR3 sequence (DNA): TGTGCCAGCAGTGACGCCCTATACACTGAAGCTTTCTTT.

The chain is built from TRBV7-3 and TRBJ2-3; no definite D call. Trimming took 1 base from V and 5 from J, leaving 7 bases between them. CDR3 size: 13 residues. Germline V gene sequence: CDR1 SGHTA, CDR2 FQGTGA. In DNA, the CDR3 is TGTGCCAGCAGCTTAAACGTGGGAGATACGCAGTATTTT. Protein sequence: CASSLNVGDTQYF.

This clonotype was detected ten times or more. The DNA of the CDR3 is TGTGCCAGCTCACCCTACAGCGGTGAGCAGTACTTC. Its translation: CASSPYSGEQYF. The V call is TRBV18, the J call TRBJ2-7; a possible D gene is TRBD2 (5 bases). Germline V lookup: CDR1 KGHSH, CDR2 LQKENI. V gave up 3 bases and J gave up 7 bases, with 10 bases separating them. This CDR3 is built from 12 residues. The whole variable domain, remainder taken from reference TRBV18 and TRBJ2-7, is NAGVMQNPRHLVRRRGQEARLRCSPMKGHSHVYWYRQLPEEGLKFMVYLQKENIIDESGMPKERFSAEFPKEGPSILRIQQVVRGDSAAYFCASSPYSGEQYFGPGTRLTVT.

The CDR3 region is CASSPSRGERDIQYF. The CDR3 coding sequence is TGTGCCAGCAGTCCCAGTCGAGGGGAAAGGGACATTCAGTACTTC. The V gene is TRBV28, the J gene TRBJ2-4; D is tentatively TRBD1 or TRBD2 (5 bases each). The length of the CDR3 is 15 residues. Germline V lookup: CDR1 MDHEN, CDR2 SYDVKM. Trimming took 5 bases from V and 8 from J, leaving 19 bases between them.

The chain is built from TRBV19 and TRBJ2-7, with 7 bases identical to TRBD1. This CDR3 contains 14 residues. Germline CDR1 LNHDA, CDR2 SQIVND (reference sequence). With 4 bases clipped from V and 2 bases from J, the junction kept 5 bases outside the gene matches. CDR3 nucleotide sequence: TGTGCCAGTAGTACCGGGGACAGTACCTACGAGCAGTACTTC. It specifies CASSTGDSTYEQYF.

This clonotype showed up just a few times. The V gene is TRBV7-2, the J gene TRBJ2-7; the match to TRBD2 covers 9 bases. CDR1 and CDR2 (germline): SGHTA, FQGNSA. V lost 2 bases to trimming and J lost 4 bases; unmatched junction nucleotides: 12. CDR3 length: 17 amino acids. The CDR3 nucleotides read TGTGCCAGCAGCTTATCGACAGGGTTAAGCGGGAGGTACGAGCAGTACTTC. Its protein product is CASSLSTGLSGRYEQYF.

This clonotype was counted between two and nine times. The CDR3 coding sequence is TGTGCCAGCAGCCCCGACAGGGCCGGAAGGAATTCACCCCTCCACTTT. Its protein product is CASSPDRAGRNSPLHF. The chain couples TRBV6-1 to TRBJ1-6; 7 nucleotides align to TRBD1. Trimming cost V 6 bases and J 7 bases; bases outside gene matches: 12. The germline gives CDR1 MNHNS, CDR2 SASEGT. The CDR3 has 16 amino acids.

CDR3 sequence reads: CASSPGWDIASGANVLTF. In nucleotides, the CDR3 is TGTGCCAGCTCACCCGGATGGGACATCGCCTCTGGGGCCAACGTCCTGACTTTC. This sequence joins TRBV18 and TRBJ2-6; D perhaps matches TRBD1 (6 bases). Germline-derived CDR1 and CDR2 are KGHSH and LQKENI. V shed 3 bases and J shed 0 bases, with 15 bases lying between them. The CDR3 spans 18 residues.

About this clonotype itself: A read error may explain this, as a much larger clone is one base away. The chain joins TRBV7-9 to TRBJ2-5; 10 nucleotides agree with TRBD1. There are 14 residues in the CDR3. Germline V gives CDR1 SEHNR, CDR2 FQNEAQ (reference sequence). V shed 5 bases, J shed 4 bases, and the junction held 4 bases outside the gene matches. CDR3 protein: CASSVTGGIETQYF. The DNA for the CDR3 is TGTGCCAGCAGCGTGACAGGGGGCATAGAGACCCAGTACTTC.

This clonotype was counted only a few times. CDR3 in DNA: TGTGCCAGCAGGGAGACTAGCGGAGACACCGGGGAGCTGTTTTTT. This sequence encodes CASRETSGDTGELFF. The chain is built from TRBV27 and TRBJ2-2, with TRBD2 identical over 9 bases. Trimming cost V 6 bases and J 3 bases; bases outside gene matches: 5. The germline V gene encodes CDR1 MNHEY and CDR2 SMNVEV (reference sequence). The CDR3 has 15 amino acids.

This clonotype was found once. The rearrangement joins TRBV2 to TRBJ2-7; TRBD1 aligns across 9 bases. This CDR3 is 14 amino acids long. The germline CDR1 and CDR2 sequences are SNHLY and FYNNEI. The V and J ends lost 8 bases and 1 base, in that order; junction bases with no gene match: 6. CDR3: CASFRDRVSYEQYF. The CDR3 coding sequence is TGTGCCAGCTTCCGGGACAGGGTGTCCTACGAGCAGTACTTC.

This clonotype has only a few counts. This chain connects TRBV5-6 to TRBJ1-5, with D possibly TRBD1 on 6 matching bases. The CDR3 runs to 13 residues. Germline assignment: CDR1 SGHDT and CDR2 YYEEEE. V was cut by 4 bases and J by 4 bases, with 9 bases left in between. The CDR3 loop is CASSIGQNQPQHF. For the CDR3, the DNA is TGTGCCAGCAGCATCGGACAGAATCAGCCCCAGCATTTT. The variable domain in full, with the rest retrieved from reference TRBV5-6 and TRBJ1-5, is DAGVTQSPTHLIKTRGQQVTLRCSPKSGHDTVSWYQQALGQGPQFIFQYYEEEERQRGNFPDRFSGHQFPNYSSELNVNALLLGDSALYLCASSIGQNQPQHFGDGTRLSIL.

This clonotype was seen a handful of times. V gene TRBV5-1 combines with J gene TRBJ1-4; D not resolved. V lost 4 bases and J lost 7, with 17 bases in between. The CDR3 runs to 15 residues. Germline loops: CDR1 SGHRS, CDR2 YFSETQ. The CDR3 coding sequence is TGCGCCAGCAGCCCCTCGGGAGTCGGGATTGAAAAACTGTTTTTT. This encodes CASSPSGVGIEKLFF.

Only a few counts were recorded for this clonotype. The rearrangement joins TRBV30 to TRBJ1-6, with unresolved D. Germline lookup yields CDR1 GTSNPN and CDR2 SVGIG (reference sequence). The length of the CDR3 is 15 residues. Trimming shortened V by 2 bases and J by 9 bases, and 17 bases separated the two germline ends. CDR3 bases: TGTGCCTGGAGTTCCCCGGAATTCACTAGTTCACCCCTCCACTTT. Protein product: CAWSSPEFTSSPLHF.

This clonotype was seen a few times. The V and J genes are TRBV6-5 and TRBJ2-3, with 8 bases identical to TRBD2. CDR1 and CDR2 from the germline V gene are MNHEY and SVGAGI. V shed 4 bases and J 4 bases; nucleotides not matched to a gene: 13. The CDR3 is made up of 17 amino acids. DNA for the CDR3: TGTGCCAGCAGTTCACCTGGCGTGAGCGGGGGCTCAGATACGCAGTATTTT. Residues: CASSSPGVSGGSDTQYF.

Note on this clonotype: This may be a read error: a much more frequent sequence differs by one nucleotide. This chain links TRBV30 with TRBJ2-1, with D perhaps matching TRBD2 (7 bases). Trimming took 5 bases from V and 10 from J, leaving 27 bases between them. Germline V gives CDR1 GTSNPN, CDR2 SVGIG (reference sequence). This CDR3 comprises 16 residues. The CDR3 DNA is TGTGCCTGGGGTCGCCGAGTGGGGGGGCATATCAGCGAGCAGTTCTTC. Its translation is CAWGRRVGGHISEQFF.